These T cell receptor beta chains were read from a single sample in a study of control samples from healthy donors and cancer patients. The data were produced by immunoSEQ multiplex PCR, yet TCRdb's version contains in-frame clones alone and is incomplete. This sample has 150,000 to 200,000 clones, with 91% found just once. The sample taken for sequencing was blood. These receptors were obtained from a woman in her twenties or thirties in good health. CDR3s include the opening cysteine and the closing phenylalanine or tryptophan. D genes are given only for firm matches. Clone size appears in some rows only: once, few, many, or a class for an expanded clone.

abundance	d_gene	v_gene	j_gene	CDR3nt	CDR3aa
-	-	TRBV2	TRBJ2-1	TGTGCCAGCAGTGAGTCGGAGAATGAGCAGTTCTTC	CASSESENEQFF
-	-	TRBV6-6	TRBJ2-1	TGTGCCAGCAGTTATGGGCCGGAAGAGCAGTTCTTC	CASSYGPEEQFF
-	-	TRBV9	TRBJ1-1	TGTGCCAGCAGCGAGGGTGTCAGGCGGAACACTGAAGCTTTCTTT	CASSEGVRRNTEAFF
-	TRBD2	TRBV7-8	TRBJ2-1	TGTGCCAGCAGCCCCCTACTAGCGGGAGGGCCCTACAATGAGCAGTTCTTC	CASSPLLAGGPYNEQFF
-	TRBD1	TRBV6-2/TRBV6-3	TRBJ1-5	TGTGCCAGCAGTTACTCATCAGGGGGCGGTCAGCCCCAGCATTTT	CASSYSSGGGQPQHF
-	TRBD2	TRBV24-1	TRBJ2-1	TGTGCCACCAGTGAACCGGGACTAGCGGGATGGGAGCAGTTCTTC	CATSEPGLAGWEQFF
few	-	TRBV6-6	TRBJ2-3	TGTGCCAGCAGCCGACAGTCAGATACGCAGTATTTT	CASSRQSDTQYF
-	TRBD1	TRBV6-2/TRBV6-3	TRBJ1-5	TGTGCCAGCAGTTACGGGACAGCGAGCAATCAGCCCCAGCATTTT	CASSYGTASNQPQHF
-	-	TRBV11-2	TRBJ2-1	TGTGCCAGCAGCTTAGATAACGGGGGCAATGAGCAGTTCTTC	CASSLDNGGNEQFF
once	TRBD2	TRBV5-4	TRBJ2-7	TGTGCCAGCAGCTTACTAGCGGGAGGGCCATACGAGCAGTACTTC	CASSLLAGGPYEQYF
-	TRBD1	TRBV6-5	TRBJ1-5	TGTGCCAGCAGAGGGACAGGGGGTCAGCCCCAGCATTTT	CASRGTGGQPQHF
-	TRBD1	TRBV24-1	TRBJ2-7	TGTGCCACCAGTGATGGGGGGGACAGGGGGATCGAGCAGTACTTC	CATSDGGDRGIEQYF
-	TRBD2	TRBV30	TRBJ2-1	TGTGCCTGGAGTGGGACTAGCGGGCGGATCTACAATGAGCAGTTCTTC	CAWSGTSGRIYNEQFF
-	-	TRBV2	TRBJ2-1	TGTGCCAGCAGAGCCGGGACTTCTTACAATGAGCAGTTCTTC	CASRAGTSYNEQFF
-	-	TRBV20-1	TRBJ1-1	TGCAGTATACGGGGGAACACTGAAGCTTTCTTT	CSIRGNTEAFF
-	TRBD2	TRBV6-4	TRBJ2-3	TGTGCCAGCAGTGACGCGGGGGACACAGATACGCAGTATTTT	CASSDAGDTDTQYF
-	TRBD1	TRBV3-1/TRBV3-2	TRBJ1-2	TGTGCCAGCAGCCAAGATCAGGGGGGTGGCTATGGCTACACCTTC	CASSQDQGGGYGYTF
-	-	TRBV19	TRBJ1-1	TGTGCCAGTAGAATCGGAGCGGGGGAGGAGGCTTTCTTT	CASRIGAGEEAFF
-	TRBD1	TRBV2	TRBJ1-1	TGTGCCAGCCGATTGACAGGGGGGACTGAAGCTTTCTTT	CASRLTGGTEAFF
-	TRBD1	TRBV7-9	TRBJ2-7	TGTGCCAGCAGCTCACGAACCGGGACAGGGGCCTACGAGCAGTACTTC	CASSSRTGTGAYEQYF
-	-	TRBV6-4	TRBJ2-3	TGTGCCAGCAGTTCGGGATACACAGATACGCAGTATTTT	CASSSGYTDTQYF
-	-	TRBV27	TRBJ1-6	TGTGCCAGCAGTTTGGGAATCTCCGAGGTTTCACCCCTCCACTTT	CASSLGISEVSPLHF
-	-	TRBV30	TRBJ2-7	TGTGCCTGGAGTATGGGCAGGGCGTACGAGCAGTACTTC	CAWSMGRAYEQYF
-	-	TRBV4-2	TRBJ2-5	TGTGCCAGCAGCCAAACCGGTTCTCAAGAGACCCAGTACTTC	CASSQTGSQETQYF
-	TRBD1	TRBV6-4	TRBJ2-3	TGTGCCAGTCGGGGGACAGGCGCCACAGATACGCAGTATTTT	CASRGTGATDTQYF
-	-	TRBV7-3	TRBJ2-2	TGTGCCAGCAGCTTTGGAACCGGGGAGCTGTTTTTT	CASSFGTGELFF
-	-	TRBV6-4	TRBJ1-6	TGTGCCAGCAGTGTTCAGGTTTATAATTCACCCCTCCACTTT	CASSVQVYNSPLHF
-	TRBD1	TRBV18	TRBJ1-4	TGTGCCAGCTCACAGGGACAGGGGCCTGAAAAACTGTTTTTT	CASSQGQGPEKLFF
-	TRBD1	TRBV5-4	TRBJ2-7	TGTGCCAGCAGCACCCGGGACAGTACCTACGAGCAGTACTTC	CASSTRDSTYEQYF
-	TRBD2	TRBV7-2	TRBJ2-3	TGTGCCAGCAGGGATAGCGGGAGGGCCAGGGATACGCAGTATTTT	CASRDSGRARDTQYF
-	-	TRBV28	TRBJ1-2	TGTGCCAGCAGTTCTGGGGCTTATGGCTACACCTTC	CASSSGAYGYTF
-	TRBD1	TRBV4-1	TRBJ1-1	TGCGCCAGCAGCCAAACGGGACAGTTGAACACTGAAGCTTTCTTT	CASSQTGQLNTEAFF
-	-	TRBV14	TRBJ1-1	TGTGCCAGCAGCCAAGGGTACGGGGGCACTGAAGCTTTCTTT	CASSQGYGGTEAFF
-	-	TRBV24-1	TRBJ2-1	TGTGCCACCAGTGATTTGGGGCACAATGAGCAGTTCTTC	CATSDLGHNEQFF
-	TRBD1	TRBV10-3	TRBJ2-7	TGTGCCATCAGTACGTGGGACAGTTCCTACGAGCAGTACTTC	CAISTWDSSYEQYF
-	TRBD2	TRBV11-3	TRBJ2-3	TGTGCCAGCAGCTTTTCTAGCGGGAGGGGGACAGATACGCAGTATTTT	CASSFSSGRGTDTQYF
-	-	TRBV7-3	TRBJ2-7	TGTGCCAGCAGCTTACAGCCAACCTACGAGCAGTACTTC	CASSLQPTYEQYF
once	TRBD1	TRBV4-2	TRBJ2-2	TGTGCCAGCAGGAGGCCACAGGGGCAGAACACCGGGGAGCTGTTTTTT	CASRRPQGQNTGELFF
once	TRBD1	TRBV18	TRBJ1-6	TGTGCCAGCTCACCCGGACAGGGGGCTAATTCACCCCTCCACTTT	CASSPGQGANSPLHF
-	TRBD1	TRBV13	TRBJ1-2	TGTGCCAGCAGCTTAGGCACCAGGGGGCTGAATGGCTACACCTTC	CASSLGTRGLNGYTF
once	-	TRBV20-1	TRBJ2-1	TGCAGTGTACCCGACTACAATGAGCAGTTCTTC	CSVPDYNEQFF
-	TRBD2	TRBV6-4	TRBJ2-3	TGTGCCAGCAGTGTAGGACTAGGCACAGATACGCAGTATTTT	CASSVGLGTDTQYF
-	TRBD1	TRBV4-2	TRBJ1-3	TGTGCCAGCAGCCAAGGACCACAGGGGGCTGGAAACACCATATATTTT	CASSQGPQGAGNTIYF
once	-	TRBV7-9	TRBJ1-2	TGTGCCAGCAGCTTAGAGGCCGGAGCTAACTATGGCTACACCTTC	CASSLEAGANYGYTF
-	-	TRBV5-1	TRBJ2-7	TGCGCCAGCAGCTTCCAGGGAGACTACGAGCAGTACTTC	CASSFQGDYEQYF
-	TRBD1	TRBV5-6	TRBJ1-2	TGTGCCAGCAGTTTTCCGGGACAGGGGGCGCGGGGCTACACCTTC	CASSFPGQGARGYTF
-	TRBD1	TRBV5-6	TRBJ2-7	TGTGCCAGCAGGGGACAGGCCACCTACGAGCAGTACTTC	CASRGQATYEQYF
-	-	TRBV12-5	TRBJ1-2	TGTGCTAGTGGTTTGGATCAGGGGATACGTGGCTACACCTTC	CASGLDQGIRGYTF
-	-	TRBV7-8	TRBJ2-5	TGTGCCAGCAGCGTCCAAGAGACCCAGTACTTC	CASSVQETQYF